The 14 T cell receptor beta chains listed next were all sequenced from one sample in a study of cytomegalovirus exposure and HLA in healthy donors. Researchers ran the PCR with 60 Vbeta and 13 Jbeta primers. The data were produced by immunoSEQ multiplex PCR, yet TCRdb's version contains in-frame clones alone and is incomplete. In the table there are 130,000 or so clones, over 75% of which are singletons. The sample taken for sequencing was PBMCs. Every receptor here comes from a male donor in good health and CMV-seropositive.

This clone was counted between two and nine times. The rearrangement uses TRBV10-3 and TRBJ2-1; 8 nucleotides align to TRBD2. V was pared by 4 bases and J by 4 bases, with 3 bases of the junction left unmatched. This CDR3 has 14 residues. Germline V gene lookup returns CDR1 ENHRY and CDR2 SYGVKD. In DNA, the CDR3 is TGTGCCATCAGTGCGGGGGGGGATTACAATGAGCAGTTCTTC. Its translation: CAISAGGDYNEQFF.

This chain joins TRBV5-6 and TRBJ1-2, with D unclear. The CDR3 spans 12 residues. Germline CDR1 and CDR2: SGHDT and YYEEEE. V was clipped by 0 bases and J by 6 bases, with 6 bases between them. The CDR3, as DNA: TGTGCCAGCAGCTTGGGACTTGATGGCTACACCTTC. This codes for CASSLGLDGYTF.

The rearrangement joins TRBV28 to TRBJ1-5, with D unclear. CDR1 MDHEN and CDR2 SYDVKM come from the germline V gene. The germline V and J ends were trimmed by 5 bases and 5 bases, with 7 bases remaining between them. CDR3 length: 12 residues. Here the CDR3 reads CASSPGYQPQHF. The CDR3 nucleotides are TGTGCCAGCAGTCCGGGGTATCAGCCCCAGCATTTT.

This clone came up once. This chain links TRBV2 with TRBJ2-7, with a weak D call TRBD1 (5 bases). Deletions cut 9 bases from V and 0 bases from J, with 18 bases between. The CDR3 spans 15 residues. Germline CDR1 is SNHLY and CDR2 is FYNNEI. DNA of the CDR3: TGTGCCAGTGCTAAGGGGTTAACTTCCTCCTACGAGCAGTACTTC. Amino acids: CASAKGLTSSYEQYF.

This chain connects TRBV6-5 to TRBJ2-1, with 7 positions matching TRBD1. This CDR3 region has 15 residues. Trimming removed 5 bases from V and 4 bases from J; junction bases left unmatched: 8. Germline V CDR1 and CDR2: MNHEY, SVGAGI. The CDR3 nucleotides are TGTGCCAGCAGTCTGGACAGGCCCGTATACAATGAGCAGTTCTTC. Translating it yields CASSLDRPVYNEQFF.

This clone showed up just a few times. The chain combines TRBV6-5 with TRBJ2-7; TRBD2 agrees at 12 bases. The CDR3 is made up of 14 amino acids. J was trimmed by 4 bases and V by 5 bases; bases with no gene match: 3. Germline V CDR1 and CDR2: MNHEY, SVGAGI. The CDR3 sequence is CASSELAGGYEQYF. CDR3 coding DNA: TGTGCCAGCAGTGAGCTAGCGGGAGGGTACGAGCAGTACTTC.

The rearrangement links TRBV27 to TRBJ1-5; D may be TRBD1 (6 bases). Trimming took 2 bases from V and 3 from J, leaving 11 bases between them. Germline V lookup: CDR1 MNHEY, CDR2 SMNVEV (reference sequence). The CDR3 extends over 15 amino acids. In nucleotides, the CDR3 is TGTGCCAGCAGTTTAGGGGGCCCCCTCAATCAGCCCCAGCATTTT. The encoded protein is CASSLGGPLNQPQHF.

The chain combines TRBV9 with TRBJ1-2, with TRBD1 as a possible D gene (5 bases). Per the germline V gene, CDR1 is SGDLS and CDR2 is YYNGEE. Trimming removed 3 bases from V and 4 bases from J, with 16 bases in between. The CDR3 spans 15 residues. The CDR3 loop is CASSATPTAAYGYTF. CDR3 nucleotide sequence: TGTGCCAGCAGCGCCACTCCGACAGCCGCCTATGGCTACACCTTC.

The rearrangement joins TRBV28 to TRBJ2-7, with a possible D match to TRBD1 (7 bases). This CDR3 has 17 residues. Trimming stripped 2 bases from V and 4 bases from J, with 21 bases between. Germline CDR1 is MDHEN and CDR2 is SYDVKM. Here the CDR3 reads CASSLIPFRGTAYEQYF. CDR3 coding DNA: TGTGCCAGCAGTTTAATCCCCTTTCGGGGGACAGCTTACGAGCAGTACTTC.

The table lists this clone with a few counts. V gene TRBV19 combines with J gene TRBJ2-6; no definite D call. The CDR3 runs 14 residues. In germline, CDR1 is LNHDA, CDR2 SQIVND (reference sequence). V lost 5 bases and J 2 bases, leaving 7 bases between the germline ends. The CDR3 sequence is CASSLYTGANVLTF. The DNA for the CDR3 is TGTGCCAGTAGTTTATACACTGGGGCCAACGTCCTGACTTTC. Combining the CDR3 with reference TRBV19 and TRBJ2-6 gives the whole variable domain DGGITQSPKYLFRKEGQNVTLSCEQNLNHDAMYWYRQDPGQGLRLIYYSQIVNDFQKGDIAEGYSVSREKKESFPLTVTSAQKNPTAFYLCASSLYTGANVLTFGAGSRLTVL.

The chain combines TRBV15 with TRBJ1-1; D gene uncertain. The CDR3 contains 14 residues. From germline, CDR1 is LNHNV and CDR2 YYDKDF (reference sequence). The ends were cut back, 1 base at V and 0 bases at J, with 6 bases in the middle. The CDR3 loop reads CATSRGLMNTEAFF. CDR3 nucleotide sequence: TGTGCCACCAGCAGAGGGCTTATGAACACTGAAGCTTTCTTT.

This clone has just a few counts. This CDR3 is CSAGDTTNYGYTF. Here the CDR3 DNA reads TGCAGCGCTGGGGACACAACTAACTATGGCTACACCTTC. J is TRBJ1-2 and V is TRBV29-1; perhaps TRBD1 as D (6 bases). Trimming left V 7 bases short and J 0 bases short, with 12 bases between. The CDR3 extends over 13 amino acids. Germline V CDR1 and CDR2: SQVTM, ANQGSEA.

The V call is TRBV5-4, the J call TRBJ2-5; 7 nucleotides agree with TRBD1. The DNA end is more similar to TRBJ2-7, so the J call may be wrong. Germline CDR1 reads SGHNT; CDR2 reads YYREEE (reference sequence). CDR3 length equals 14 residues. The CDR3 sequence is CASSLRQGKDEQYF. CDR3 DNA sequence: TGTGCCAGCAGCTTGAGACAGGGAAAGGACGAGCAGTACTTC.

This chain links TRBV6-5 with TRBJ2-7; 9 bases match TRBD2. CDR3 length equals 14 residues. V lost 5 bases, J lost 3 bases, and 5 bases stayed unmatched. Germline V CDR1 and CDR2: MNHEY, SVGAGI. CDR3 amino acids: CASSIAGENYEQYF. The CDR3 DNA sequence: TGTGCCAGCAGTATAGCGGGAGAGAACTACGAGCAGTACTTC.